What follows are 21 T cell receptor beta chains derived from one specimen sequenced in a study of cytomegalovirus exposure and HLA in healthy donors. PCR was performed using 60 Vbeta and 13 Jbeta primers. The repertoire was sequenced with immunoSEQ multiplex PCR; TCRdb's copy has only in-frame clones and lacks some. The sample records fewer than 200,000 clones, over 70% being singletons. Sequencing used PBMCs. These receptors all come from a man aged 40-55 years in good health and CMV-seropositive.

Here the CDR3 DNA reads TGTGCCAGCAGGAAGACAGGGGTCGGGGAGCTGTTTTTT. This translates into CASRKTGVGELFF. The gene calls are TRBV5-5 and TRBJ2-2, with 8 nucleotides matching TRBD1. Germline CDR1 is SGHKS and CDR2 is YYEKEE (reference sequence). CDR3 length equals 13 residues. The J segment lost 7 bases and the V segment lost 5 bases, leaving 4 bases of the junction unmatched.

The V call is TRBV5-4, the J call TRBJ2-5; possible D gene TRBD2, 7 bases. The CDR3 consists of 14 residues. V lost 6 bases and J 5 bases, leaving 17 bases between the germline ends. Germline loops: CDR1 SGHNT, CDR2 YYREEE (reference sequence). The CDR3 nucleotides are TGTGCCAGCACCCCGCGGACAGCGGGGGAGACCCAGTACTTC. Its translation: CASTPRTAGETQYF.

This clone was seen a few times. The chain carries TRBV6-5 and TRBJ2-3; 11 bases fit TRBD2. Germline assignment: CDR1 MNHEY and CDR2 SVGAGI. V dropped 2 bases and J dropped 11; count of bases not matched to a gene: 3. The CDR3 loop spans 13 amino acids. CDR3 in amino acids: CASSYPGTSGQYF. The CDR3 nucleotides read TGTGCCAGCAGTTACCCCGGGACTAGCGGGCAGTATTTT.

This CDR3 reads CASSLQRELDNEQFF. CDR3 in DNA: TGTGCCAGCAGTTTACAGCGGGAGTTGGACAATGAGCAGTTCTTC. The chain is built from TRBV28 and TRBJ2-1; 8 bases are a match to TRBD2. Trimming took 2 bases from V and 5 from J; bases not matched to a gene: 5. CDR3 size: 15 residues. Germline CDR1 is MDHEN and CDR2 is SYDVKM.

The V call is TRBV11-3, the J call TRBJ2-7; TRBD1 is a possible D gene (5 bases). Germline V lookup: CDR1 SGHNT, CDR2 YENEEA. V was clipped by 3 bases and J by 2 bases, with 14 bases between them. The CDR3 totals 15 residues. CDR3 DNA: TGTGCCAGCAGCTTTAGCAGGGTATTCCCCTACGAGCAGTACTTC. Amino acid sequence: CASSFSRVFPYEQYF.

The chain joins TRBV5-1 to TRBJ2-2, with 7 positions matching TRBD2. The V and J ends lost 4 bases and 0 bases, in that order; junction bases with no gene match: 9. Germline CDR1 is SGHRS and CDR2 is YFSETQ. The CDR3 consists of 17 residues. CDR3 loop: CASSLPDRGANTGELFF. The CDR3 DNA sequence: TGCGCCAGCAGCCTACCCGATCGGGGGGCGAACACCGGGGAGCTGTTTTTT.

The rearrangement joins TRBV6-6 to TRBJ2-7; the D gene is possibly TRBD2 (7 bases). CDR1 is MNHNY and CDR2 is SVGAGI in the germline V gene (reference sequence). V was clipped by 5 bases and J by 0 bases, with 17 bases between them. CDR3 size: 16 residues. Here the CDR3 DNA reads TGTGCCAGCAGTCCGCCGGGGGGCGGGAGCTCCTACGAGCAGTACTTC. This translates into CASSPPGGGSSYEQYF.

The V call is TRBV27, the J call TRBJ1-1; no clear D gene. Germline V lookup: CDR1 MNHEY, CDR2 SMNVEV (reference sequence). The CDR3 covers 14 residues. Trimming pared 3 bases from V and 2 bases from J, leaving 10 bases between. CDR3 in DNA: TGTGCCAGCAGTTTCTCAGTGGCCAACACTGAAGCTTTCTTT. Translating gives CASSFSVANTEAFF.

In the case of this clone: Other DNA sequences within the sample encode an identical CDR3. The chain employs TRBV5-6 and TRBJ2-2; D is undetermined. CDR3 length: 18 amino acids. Germline CDR1 and CDR2: SGHDT and YYEEEE. Trimming pared 3 bases from V and 7 bases from J, leaving 25 bases between. In DNA form, the CDR3 reads TGTGCCAGCAGCTCCCAGACAACCCCCCTAAGTTATGGCGGGGAGCTGTTTTTT. Protein sequence: CASSSQTTPLSYGGELFF.

The CDR3: CASSAHRTGHSPQHF. The DNA for the CDR3 is TGTGCCAGCAGCGCCCATCGGACAGGGCATTCGCCCCAGCATTTT. The V and J genes are TRBV9 and TRBJ1-5, with 8 bases fitting TRBD1. Looked up from germline, CDR1 is SGDLS and CDR2 is YYNGEE. CDR3 length: 15 amino acids. The V and J ends lost 3 bases and 9 bases, in that order; junction bases with no gene match: 11.

This chain uses TRBV7-3 with TRBJ2-3; perhaps TRBD1 as D (5 bases). This CDR3 region has 14 residues. Trimming cost V 4 bases and J 2 bases, with 10 bases left between them. Looked up from germline, CDR1 is SGHTA and CDR2 is FQGTGA. CDR3 in amino acids: CASSSQGPTDTQYF. Here the CDR3 DNA reads TGTGCCAGCAGCTCCCAGGGCCCCACAGATACGCAGTATTTT.

The V and J genes are TRBV6-6 and TRBJ2-7, with 10 bases aligning to TRBD2. Trimming took 6 bases from V and 4 from J; bases not matched to a gene: 6. CDR1 and CDR2 (germline): MNHNY, SVGAGI (reference sequence). The CDR3 has 14 residues. The CDR3 bases are TGTGCCAGCAGATCTAGCGGGAGCGGTTACGAGCAGTACTTC. Residues: CASRSSGSGYEQYF.

This clone was seen once. V and J are TRBV5-1 and TRBJ2-7; 7 bases match TRBD1. The CDR3 extends over 14 amino acids. Germline lookup yields CDR1 SGHRS and CDR2 YFSETQ. The J segment lost 0 bases and the V segment lost 0 bases, leaving 0 bases of the junction unmatched. CDR3 sequence reads: CASSLGDSSYEQYF. CDR3 coding DNA: TGCGCCAGCAGCTTGGGGGACAGCTCCTACGAGCAGTACTTC.

The table lists this clone with a count of one. The rearrangement uses TRBV27 and TRBJ1-5; the D gene is possibly TRBD1 (6 bases). Germline CDR1 and CDR2: MNHEY and SMNVEV (reference sequence). Trimming left V 6 bases short and J 3 bases short, with 15 bases between. The CDR3 consists of 15 residues. As DNA, the CDR3 is TGTGCCAGCAGCTTACAGGGAGGGATCAATCAGCCCCAGCATTTT. Translated, it gives CASSLQGGINQPQHF.

The rearrangement joins TRBV29-1 to TRBJ1-2; TRBD1 agrees at 7 bases. There are 15 residues in the CDR3. Trimming at V came to 4 bases and at J to 8 bases, leaving 16 bases not matched to a gene. CDR1 and CDR2 (germline): SQVTM, ANQGSEA. The CDR3 bases are TGCAGCGTTGGGAGGACAGGTGCGGTTCCTGAGGGCTACACCTTC. Protein sequence: CSVGRTGAVPEGYTF.

This clone was picked up one time. The genes are TRBV5-6 and TRBJ2-1; 10 bases are shared with TRBD2. Germline values: CDR1 SGHDT, CDR2 YYEEEE. V was pared by 4 bases and J by 3 bases, with 4 bases of the junction left unmatched. The CDR3 extends over 15 amino acids. CDR3 coding DNA: TGTGCCAGCAGCAGAAGCGGGAGGGACTACAATGAGCAGTTCTTC. This gives the protein CASSRSGRDYNEQFF.

The rearrangement uses TRBV6-1 and TRBJ1-3, with D possibly TRBD1 on 5 matching bases. This CDR3 has 14 amino acids. CDR1 MNHNS and CDR2 SASEGT come from the germline V gene. Trimming took 8 bases from V and 2 from J, leaving 13 bases between them. Written as DNA, the CDR3 is TGTGCCAGCCCTTCCCAAGGGGCTGGAAACACCATATATTTT. Its protein product is CASPSQGAGNTIYF.

The chain employs TRBV5-4 and TRBJ1-4, with TRBD1 identical over 7 bases. The CDR3 consists of 14 residues. Unmatched junction bases numbered 5, after V lost 4 bases and J lost 5 bases. The V gene's germline CDR1 is SGHNT and CDR2 YYREEE (reference sequence). This chain's CDR3 is CASSPQGFNEKLFF. The CDR3 nucleotides read TGTGCCAGCAGCCCACAGGGGTTCAATGAAAAACTGTTTTTT.

This sequence joins TRBV30 and TRBJ2-3, with D maybe TRBD1 (6 bases). Per germline, CDR1 GTSNPN and CDR2 SVGIG (reference sequence). There are 16 residues in the CDR3. V dropped 0 bases and J dropped 0 bases, with 13 bases sitting between them. Written as DNA, the CDR3 is TGTGCCTGGAGTGTACGGTTGCAGGGGAGCACAGATACGCAGTATTTT. Translated, it gives CAWSVRLQGSTDTQYF.

CDR3 residues: CASSKRRGRNQPQHF. As DNA, the CDR3 is TGTGCCAGCAGCAAACGGCGGGGGCGGAATCAGCCCCAGCATTTT. The rearrangement links TRBV21-1 to TRBJ1-5. TRBV21-1 is shown as a pseudogene. The CDR3 is 15 amino acids.

This clone was seen just once. The J gene is TRBJ1-5, the V gene TRBV4-1; perhaps TRBD1 as D (6 bases). The CDR3 is 17 amino acids. The germline CDR1 and CDR2 sequences are MGHRA and YSYEKL. V gave up 0 bases and J gave up 0 bases, with 12 bases separating them. CDR3 in DNA: TGCGCCAGCAGCCAAGAGAGGACAGAATATAGCAATCAGCCCCAGCATTTT. Its protein product is CASSQERTEYSNQPQHF.